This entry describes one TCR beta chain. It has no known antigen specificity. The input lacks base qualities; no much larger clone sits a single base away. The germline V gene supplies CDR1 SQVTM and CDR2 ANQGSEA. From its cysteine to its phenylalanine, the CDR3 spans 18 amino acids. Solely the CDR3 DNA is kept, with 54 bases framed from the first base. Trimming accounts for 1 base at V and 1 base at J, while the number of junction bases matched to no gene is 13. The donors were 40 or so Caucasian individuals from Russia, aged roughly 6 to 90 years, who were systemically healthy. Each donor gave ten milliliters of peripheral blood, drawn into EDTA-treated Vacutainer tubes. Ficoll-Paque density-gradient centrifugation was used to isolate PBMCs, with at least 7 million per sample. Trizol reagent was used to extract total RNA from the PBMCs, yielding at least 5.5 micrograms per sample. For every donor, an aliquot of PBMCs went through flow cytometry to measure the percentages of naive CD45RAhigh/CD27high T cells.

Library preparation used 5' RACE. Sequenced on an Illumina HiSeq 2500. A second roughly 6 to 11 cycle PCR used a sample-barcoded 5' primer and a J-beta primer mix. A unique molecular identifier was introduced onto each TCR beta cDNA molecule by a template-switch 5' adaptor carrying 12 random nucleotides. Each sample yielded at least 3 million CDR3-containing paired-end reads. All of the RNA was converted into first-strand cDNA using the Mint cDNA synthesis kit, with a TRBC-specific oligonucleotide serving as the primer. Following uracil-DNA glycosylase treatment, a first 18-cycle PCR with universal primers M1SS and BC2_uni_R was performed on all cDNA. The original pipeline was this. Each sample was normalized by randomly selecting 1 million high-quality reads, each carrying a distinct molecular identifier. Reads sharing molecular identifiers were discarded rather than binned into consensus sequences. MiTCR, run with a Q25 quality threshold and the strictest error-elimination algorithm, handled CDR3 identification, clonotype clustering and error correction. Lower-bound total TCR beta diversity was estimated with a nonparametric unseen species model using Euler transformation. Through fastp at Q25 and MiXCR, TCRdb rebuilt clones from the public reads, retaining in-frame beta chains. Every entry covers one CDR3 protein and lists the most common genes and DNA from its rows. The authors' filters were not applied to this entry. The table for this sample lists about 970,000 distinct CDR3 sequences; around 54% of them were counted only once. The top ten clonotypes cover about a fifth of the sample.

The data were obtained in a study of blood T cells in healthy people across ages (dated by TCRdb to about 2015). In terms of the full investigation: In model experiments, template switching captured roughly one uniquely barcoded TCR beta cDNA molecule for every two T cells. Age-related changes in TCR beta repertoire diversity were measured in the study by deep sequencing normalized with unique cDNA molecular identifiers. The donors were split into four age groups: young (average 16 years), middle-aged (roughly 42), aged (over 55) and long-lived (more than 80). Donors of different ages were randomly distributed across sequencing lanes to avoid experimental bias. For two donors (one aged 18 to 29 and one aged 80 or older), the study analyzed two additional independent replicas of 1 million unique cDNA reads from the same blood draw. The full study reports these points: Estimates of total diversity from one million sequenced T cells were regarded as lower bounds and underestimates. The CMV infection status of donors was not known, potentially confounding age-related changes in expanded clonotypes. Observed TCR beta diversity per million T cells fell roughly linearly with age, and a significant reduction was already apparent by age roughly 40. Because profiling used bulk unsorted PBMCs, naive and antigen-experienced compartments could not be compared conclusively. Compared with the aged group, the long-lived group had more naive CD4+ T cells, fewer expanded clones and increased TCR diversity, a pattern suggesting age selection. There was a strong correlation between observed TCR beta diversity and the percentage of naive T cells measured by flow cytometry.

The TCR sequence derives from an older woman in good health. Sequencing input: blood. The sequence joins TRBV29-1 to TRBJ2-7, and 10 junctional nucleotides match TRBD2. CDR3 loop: CSVEVASGRGGLSYEQYF. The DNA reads TGCAGCGTTGAAGTGGCTAGCGGGAGAGGGGGACTTTCCTACGAGCAGTACTTC.